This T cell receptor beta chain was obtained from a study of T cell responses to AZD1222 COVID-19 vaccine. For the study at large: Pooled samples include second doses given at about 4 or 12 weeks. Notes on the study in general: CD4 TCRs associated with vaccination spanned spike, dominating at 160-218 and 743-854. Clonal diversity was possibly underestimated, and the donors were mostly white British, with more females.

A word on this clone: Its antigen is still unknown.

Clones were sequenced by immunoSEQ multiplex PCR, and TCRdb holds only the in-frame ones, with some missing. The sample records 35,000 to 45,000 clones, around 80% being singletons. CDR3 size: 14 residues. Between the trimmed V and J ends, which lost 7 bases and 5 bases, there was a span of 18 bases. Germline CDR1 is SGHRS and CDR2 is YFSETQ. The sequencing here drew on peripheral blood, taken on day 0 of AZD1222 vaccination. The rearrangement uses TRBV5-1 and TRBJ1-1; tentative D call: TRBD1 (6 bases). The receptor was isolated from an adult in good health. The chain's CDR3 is CASRISGRGTEAFF. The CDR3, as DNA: TGCGCCAGCCGCATTTCGGGGAGGGGGACTGAAGCTTTCTTT.